The sample holds a few counts of the clone carrying this T cell receptor (beta chain). Its specificity is not known. The data originate from a study of T cell repertoires in cytomegalovirus infection. Study overall: A matching HLA type, together with CMV infection, was signaled by public TCR beta signatures.

The CDR3 is made up of 12 amino acids. Trimming removed 11 bases from V and 4 bases from J; junction bases left unmatched: 7. Germline assignment: CDR1 ENHRY and CDR2 SYGVKD. Each CDR3 protein is one row after TCRdb ran MiXCR on the reads. The sample has about 740,000 distinct CDR3 sequences, 35% to 45% seen once; the top ten hold around 2.8%. Whole-study findings and limits: Totalled public TCR beta family frequency picked out people who carried CMV plus the relevant HLA. HLA-C-restricted TCR beta clonotypes specific for CMV led the ex vivo response.

This TCR was sampled from a human donor in good health (CMV status not recorded). Some clones in this sample may be carry-over from other donors' samples. The V gene is TRBV10-3, the J gene TRBJ2-5, with 7 bases aligning to TRBD1. The source material was PBMCs. The CDR3 region has the DNA TGTGCCGCTCAGGCAGGGGGAGAGACCCAGTACTTC. Translated, it gives CAAQAGGETQYF.